These 28 T cell receptor beta chains were all obtained from the same sample, sequenced in a study of blood T cell repertoires in COVID-19 (dated by TCRdb to about 2020). The receptor library was made with the immunoSEQ multiplex PCR assay. In its TCRdb copy, this immuneACCESS table keeps in-frame sequences only and misses some clones. Where compared with another copy, unresolved V genes explain less than half of these, and the others have no known cause. The sample contains under 350,000 clones, approximately 90% of them found a single time. 6.5% to 8% of the sample is held by the ten biggest clonotypes. Sequencing input: peripheral blood. These receptors all stem from a woman in her 30s with COVID-19, enrolled during active disease.

The CDR3 DNA follows: TGCGCCAGCAGCCAAGACGCGGGTGTAGAGACCCAGTACTTC. It encodes CASSQDAGVETQYF. The chain recombines TRBV4-1 with TRBJ2-5; D possibly corresponds to TRBD2 (5 bases). The CDR3 is 14 amino acids. V was pared by 0 bases and J by 4 bases, with 9 bases between. Germline CDR1 is MGHRA and CDR2 is YSYEKL.

V is TRBV7-9 and J is TRBJ2-5; D uncertain. The CDR3 length is 10 residues. V lost 10 bases, J lost 4 bases, and 7 bases lay in between. From germline, CDR1 is SEHNR and CDR2 FQNEAQ (reference sequence). CDR3 coding DNA: TGTGCCACTAGAATAGAGACCCAGTACTTC. Protein sequence: CATRIETQYF. Looking up the rest from reference TRBV7-9 and TRBJ2-5 gives the full variable domain: DTGVSQNPRHKITKRGQNVTFRCDPISEHNRLYWYRQTLGQGPEFLTYFQNEAQLEKSRLLSDRFSAERPKGSFSTLEIQRTEQGDSAMYLCATRIETQYFGPGTRLLVL.

The rearrangement links TRBV7-6 to TRBJ2-5, with TRBD1 matching over 7 bases. Germline V gives CDR1 SGHVS, CDR2 FNYEAQ. This CDR3 has 14 residues. V lost 5 bases and J lost 5; bases outside the gene matches: 8. As DNA, the CDR3 is TGTGCCAGCAGCCCCGCGACAGGGAAGGAGACCCAGTACTTC. Its translation: CASSPATGKETQYF.

Here the CDR3 DNA reads TGTGCCAGCAGTTTAGGAGCGGGATACCCCTACGAGCAGTACTTC. Protein sequence: CASSLGAGYPYEQYF. The chain is built from TRBV28 and TRBJ2-7; 7 bases are a match to TRBD2. V lost 2 bases to trimming and J lost 2 bases; unmatched junction nucleotides: 6. The germline CDR1 and CDR2 sequences are MDHEN and SYDVKM. The CDR3 length is 15 residues.

The chain recombines TRBV19 with TRBJ2-3; D is undetermined. CDR1 and CDR2 from the germline V gene are LNHDA and SQIVND (reference sequence). The CDR3 spans 16 residues. Trimming removed 4 bases from V and 1 base from J, with 15 bases in between. CDR3 sequence (DNA): TGTGCCAGTAGTAAACGGAGAGCCCTCGGCACAGATACGCAGTATTTT. Translated, it gives CASSKRRALGTDTQYF.

The chain recombines TRBV19 with TRBJ2-2; 11 nucleotides agree with TRBD2. V was clipped by 0 bases and J by 5 bases; unmatched bases: 8. This CDR3 region has 18 residues. Germline CDR1 and CDR2: LNHDA and SQIVND (reference sequence). The CDR3: CASSIETLAGVGTGELFF. In DNA, the CDR3 is TGTGCCAGTAGTATAGAGACACTAGCGGGAGTCGGTACCGGGGAGCTGTTTTTT.

The CDR3 reads CASSTGTSGYEQYF. In nucleotides, the CDR3 is TGCGCCAGCAGCACCGGGACTAGCGGCTACGAGCAGTACTTC. This rearrangement joins TRBV5-1 to TRBJ2-7; 11 bases fit TRBD2. CDR3 length: 14 amino acids. V trimming: 4 bases; J trimming: 3 bases; junction bases outside the gene matches: 3. CDR1 is SGHRS and CDR2 is YFSETQ in the germline V gene.

The CDR3 is CASSLRVSGANVLTF. The DNA for the CDR3 is TGTGCCAGCAGCCTACGGGTCTCTGGGGCCAACGTCCTGACTTTC. The chain links TRBV28 to TRBJ2-6, with D uncertain. CDR1 and CDR2 from the germline V gene are MDHEN and SYDVKM. This CDR3 comprises 15 residues. Trimming shortened V by 6 bases and J by 0 bases, and 9 bases separated the two germline ends.

The chain joins TRBV10-1 to TRBJ2-1, with a tentative D call TRBD2 (5 bases). There are 13 residues in the CDR3. Trimming left V 8 bases short and J 5 bases short, with 13 bases between. The germline gives CDR1 WNHNN, CDR2 SYGVQD (reference sequence). Here the CDR3 DNA reads TGCGCCAGCGGGGTACGGGAAAACAATGAGCAGTTCTTC. Translation gives CASGVRENNEQFF.

The chain is built from TRBV9 and TRBJ1-6, with TRBD1 identical over 10 bases. V gave up 0 bases and J gave up 9 bases; unmatched junction bases: 0. The germline CDR1 and CDR2 sequences are SGDLS and YYNGEE. The CDR3 is made up of 14 amino acids. The CDR3 bases are TGTGCCAGCAGCGTAGGACAGGGGGCTTCACCCCTCCACTTT. This sequence encodes CASSVGQGASPLHF.

This rearrangement joins TRBV2 to TRBJ1-5; TRBD1 matches at 7 bases. With 7 bases clipped from V and 5 bases from J, the junction kept 8 bases outside the gene matches. The CDR3 extends over 14 amino acids. Germline loops: CDR1 SNHLY, CDR2 FYNNEI. The CDR3 DNA follows: TGTGCCAGCAAGGACGGGACAGTATATCAGCCCCAGCATTTT. Protein: CASKDGTVYQPQHF.

This chain uses TRBV7-2 with TRBJ1-6; 10 positions match TRBD1. With V trimmed by 5 bases and J by 14 bases, 9 bases remained unmatched. This CDR3 has 14 amino acids. The germline V gene encodes CDR1 SGHTA and CDR2 FQGNSA. The CDR3 protein is CASSAPGTGEALHF. For the CDR3, the DNA is TGTGCCAGCAGCGCCCCCGGGACAGGGGAAGCCCTCCACTTT.

The chain employs TRBV27 and TRBJ2-1, with a weak D call TRBD2 (6 bases). Germline loops: CDR1 MNHEY, CDR2 SMNVEV (reference sequence). With 6 bases removed from V and 4 bases from J, the gap between germline ends came to 13 bases. This CDR3 is built from 14 residues. CDR3 protein: CASSLIGGYNEQFF. CDR3 bases: TGTGCCAGCAGCCTCATTGGGGGGTACAATGAGCAGTTCTTC.

In this sample, this clone turned up a few times. This chain joins TRBV30 and TRBJ1-6, with TRBD1 matching over 7 bases. The V segment lost 4 bases and the J segment 9 bases; nucleotides outside the gene matches: 3. This CDR3 spans 12 amino acids. Looked up from germline, CDR1 is GTSNPN and CDR2 is SVGIG (reference sequence). For the CDR3, the DNA is TGTGCCTGGAACAGGGGAGGTTCACCCCTCCACTTT. This gives the protein CAWNRGGSPLHF.

The chain has TRBV5-1 and TRBJ1-5; no reliable D call. The CDR3 totals 14 residues. Trimming shortened V by 4 bases and J by 0 bases, and 8 bases separated the two germline ends. CDR1 SGHRS and CDR2 YFSETQ come from the germline V gene. The CDR3 spells CASSEGSSNQPQHF. CDR3 sequence (DNA): TGCGCCAGCAGCGAAGGGAGTAGCAATCAGCCCCAGCATTTT.

The gene calls are TRBV7-8 and TRBJ1-6; no clear D gene. With 5 bases removed from V and 0 bases from J, the gap between germline ends came to 20 bases. This CDR3 spans 19 amino acids. CDR1 and CDR2 (germline): SGHVS, FQNEAQ. CDR3 loop: CASSTTATVPSSYNSPLHF. The CDR3 region has the DNA TGTGCCAGCAGCACCACTGCAACAGTACCGAGCTCCTATAATTCACCCCTCCACTTT.

V is TRBV21-1 and J is TRBJ1-5. TRBV21-1 is given as a pseudogene. CDR3 length: 11 amino acids. CDR3 sequence reads: CAIRACQPQHF. DNA for the CDR3: TGTGCCATTCGAGCGTGTCAGCCCCAGCATTTT.

The gene calls are TRBV4-1 and TRBJ2-7, with TRBD2 matching over 9 bases. The CDR3 loop spans 16 amino acids. Looked up from germline, CDR1 is MGHRA and CDR2 is YSYEKL. V trimming: 0 bases; J trimming: 2 bases; junction bases outside the gene matches: 5. The CDR3 spells CASSQEAGGSTYEQYF. The CDR3 DNA is TGCGCCAGCAGCCAAGAGGCGGGAGGGAGTACCTACGAGCAGTACTTC.

V gene TRBV5-1 combines with J gene TRBJ2-7, with D maybe TRBD1 (5 bases). This CDR3 region has 14 residues. Between the trimmed V and J ends, which lost 1 base and 4 bases, there was a span of 12 bases. Per germline, CDR1 SGHRS and CDR2 YFSETQ. For the CDR3, the DNA is TGCGCCAGCAGCTTGAAAGGACACGCATACGAGCAGTACTTC. Protein: CASSLKGHAYEQYF.

The chain links TRBV27 to TRBJ2-2, with 11 bases identical to TRBD2. Germline loops: CDR1 MNHEY, CDR2 SMNVEV (reference sequence). The CDR3 is 16 amino acids. V was clipped by 3 bases and J by 5 bases; unmatched bases: 5. DNA for the CDR3: TGTGCCAGCAGTTTGGGCGTAGCGGGAGGGACCGGGGAGCTGTTTTTT. Protein sequence: CASSLGVAGGTGELFF.

The genes are TRBV15 and TRBJ2-1, with D maybe TRBD2 (5 bases). The V end lost 5 bases, the J end lost 1 base, and 6 bases lay between the germline ends. Germline V lookup: CDR1 LNHNV, CDR2 YYDKDF (reference sequence). This CDR3 contains 13 residues. The CDR3 protein is CATSGLSYNEQFF. CDR3 DNA sequence: TGTGCCACCAGCGGACTTTCCTACAATGAGCAGTTCTTC.

The CDR3 is CASSSSWGAGNTIYF. The CDR3 nucleotides read TGTGCCAGCAGCTCAAGCTGGGGAGCTGGAAACACCATATATTTT. The chain has TRBV11-2 and TRBJ1-3; unclear D gene. V lost 4 bases and J 2 bases, leaving 12 bases between the germline ends. In germline, CDR1 is SGHAT, CDR2 FQNNGV. CDR3 length equals 15 residues.

The gene calls are TRBV11-3 and TRBJ1-1; the D is unclear. CDR1 is SGHNT and CDR2 is YENEEA in the germline V gene. The CDR3 totals 14 residues. V lost 5 bases and J 3 bases, leaving 13 bases between the germline ends. The CDR3 DNA reads as TGTGCCAGCAGCCGCGAGGTATTAGACACTGAAGCTTTCTTT. Protein sequence: CASSREVLDTEAFF.

CDR3 loop: CASSPAGDQPQHF. The CDR3 nucleotides read TGTGCCAGCAGCCCCGCAGGGGATCAGCCCCAGCATTTT. The gene calls are TRBV2 and TRBJ1-5; TRBD1 might be the D (6 bases). The CDR3 length is 13 residues. V was shortened by 6 bases and J by 5 bases, with 11 bases between the two germline ends. CDR1 SNHLY and CDR2 FYNNEI come from the germline V gene. The full variable domain, rest sourced from reference TRBV2 and TRBJ1-5, is EPEVTQTPSHQVTQMGQEVILRCVPISNHLYFYWYRQILGQKVEFLVSFYNNEISEKSEIFDDQFSVERPDGSNFTLKIRSTKLEDSAMYFCASSPAGDQPQHFGDGTRLSIL.

CDR3 DNA sequence: TGTGCCAGCAGCTCCGGAGAGACCCAGTACTTC. Protein product: CASSSGETQYF. This chain uses TRBV5-4 with TRBJ2-5, with D hard to call. This CDR3 region has 11 residues. CDR1 is SGHNT, CDR2 YYREEE, per germline (reference sequence). V dropped 3 bases and J dropped 4 bases, with 4 bases sitting between them. Filled out from reference TRBV5-4 and TRBJ2-5, the complete variable domain reads ETGVTQSPTHLIKTRGQQVTLRCSSQSGHNTVSWYQQALGQGPQFIFQYYREEENGRGNFPPRFSGLQFPNYSSELNVNALELDDSALYLCASSSGETQYFGPGTRLLVL.

For this clone: Other DNA sequences in the same sample also yield this CDR3. V usage is TRBV7-9 and J usage is TRBJ1-2, with D unclear. V was pared by 3 bases and J by 0 bases, with 5 bases between. There are 13 residues in the CDR3. From germline, CDR1 is SEHNR and CDR2 FQNEAQ (reference sequence). The CDR3 protein is CASSFGANYGYTF. The DNA for the CDR3 is TGTGCCAGCAGCTTCGGAGCTAACTATGGCTACACCTTC. Variable domain in full (rest from reference TRBV7-9 and TRBJ1-2): DTGVSQNPRHKITKRGQNVTFRCDPISEHNRLYWYRQTLGQGPEFLTYFQNEAQLEKSRLLSDRFSAERPKGSFSTLEIQRTEQGDSAMYLCASSFGANYGYTFGSGTRLTVV.

The chain recombines TRBV28 with TRBJ1-1; 8 bases match TRBD1. This CDR3 has 13 residues. Unmatched junction bases numbered 2, after V lost 1 base and J lost 7 bases. The germline gives CDR1 MDHEN, CDR2 SYDVKM. CDR3 nucleotides: TGTGCCAGCAGTTTATCAGGGGGCGGTGAAGCTTTCTTT. Encoded protein: CASSLSGGGEAFF.

V usage is TRBV28 and J usage is TRBJ1-1; D is uncertain. Per germline, CDR1 MDHEN and CDR2 SYDVKM. V was trimmed by 3 bases and J by 5 bases, leaving 4 bases between them. The CDR3 loop spans 11 amino acids. The CDR3 spells CASSFLTEAFF. The CDR3 DNA follows: TGTGCCAGCAGTTTCTTAACTGAAGCTTTCTTT.